The 25 T cell receptor beta chains below all came from one sample that was sequenced in a study of control samples from healthy donors and cancer patients. The assay was immunoSEQ multiplex PCR, and TCRdb's table has in-frame clones only and misses some. The sample carries about 70,000 clones, approximately 94% recorded once. The sequenced sample consisted of blood. These receptors were collected from a woman between 25 and 40 years old in good health.

The chain employs TRBV10-2 and TRBJ1-5, with a possible D match to TRBD1 (5 bases). V lost 6 bases and J lost 7, with 16 bases in between. CDR3 length: 14 residues. Germline assignment: CDR1 WSHSY and CDR2 SAAADI. CDR3 sequence reads: CASSKSGDRQPQHF. The CDR3 DNA reads TGCGCCAGCAGCAAGTCGGGGGATCGACAGCCCCAGCATTTT.

The J gene is TRBJ1-5, the V gene TRBV15, with TRBD1 as a possible D gene (5 bases). In germline, CDR1 is LNHNV, CDR2 YYDKDF (reference sequence). Trimming took off 8 bases at V and 0 bases at J, with 8 bases between the two ends. The length of the CDR3 is 13 residues. This CDR3 reads CATAGRSNQPQHF. The CDR3 DNA follows: TGTGCCACCGCGGGGCGTAGCAATCAGCCCCAGCATTTT. Full variable domain (rest looked up from reference TRBV15 and TRBJ1-5): DAMVIQNPRYQVTQFGKPVTLSCSQTLNHNVMYWYQQKSSQAPKLLFHYYDKDFNNEADTPDNFQSRRPNTSFCFLDIRSPGLGDTAMYLCATAGRSNQPQHFGDGTRLSIL.

This clone was observed a handful of times. An end of the junction differs from the germline gene, which may be a read error. CDR3 region: CASSLGGLGGMGQETQYF. DNA for the CDR3: TGTGCTAGCAGCCTAGGAGGTTTAGGGGGCATGGGACAAGAGACCCAGTACTTC. The V call is TRBV7-7, the J call TRBJ2-5; TRBD1 aligns across 7 bases. Germline V gene lookup returns CDR1 SSHAT and CDR2 FNYEAQ (reference sequence). The CDR3 totals 18 residues.

The gene calls are TRBV5-5 and TRBJ2-1, with a possible D match to TRBD1 (6 bases). CDR1 and CDR2 (germline): SGHKS, YYEKEE (reference sequence). The V end was cut by 6 bases, the J end by 4 bases, with 14 bases between. CDR3 length equals 14 residues. The CDR3 here is CASILVRGYNEQFF. The CDR3 coding sequence is TGTGCCAGCATCCTTGTCAGGGGTTACAATGAGCAGTTCTTC.

The J gene is TRBJ2-1, the V gene TRBV10-2; unclear D gene. The germline gives CDR1 WSHSY, CDR2 SAAADI. CDR3 length: 11 amino acids. Trimming took 5 bases from V and 8 from J, leaving 7 bases between them. The CDR3 sequence: CASSLMDEQFF. As DNA, the CDR3 is TGCGCCAGCAGTCTCATGGATGAGCAGTTCTTC.

This rearrangement joins TRBV6-5 to TRBJ1-5, with a possible D match to TRBD1 (6 bases). The germline V gene has CDR1 MNHEY and CDR2 SVGAGI. V shed 6 bases and J shed 4 bases, with 16 bases lying between them. CDR3 size: 15 residues. This CDR3 reads CASSRDIGSNQPQHF. CDR3 sequence (DNA): TGTGCCAGCAGCCGGGACATCGGTAGTAATCAGCCCCAGCATTTT.

The rearrangement links TRBV19 to TRBJ1-1; tentatively, D is TRBD1 (5 bases). CDR1 and CDR2 (germline): LNHDA, SQIVND (reference sequence). Trimming cost V 4 bases and J 7 bases, with 19 bases left between them. The CDR3 contains 15 residues. CDR3 sequence: CASSTPTGTGSEAFF. DNA for the CDR3: TGTGCCAGTAGTACGCCAACCGGGACGGGAAGTGAAGCTTTCTTT.

The chain couples TRBV9 to TRBJ2-2; no clear D gene. This CDR3 region has 16 residues. Germline CDR1 and CDR2: SGDLS and YYNGEE. The V end lost 5 bases, the J end lost 0 bases, and 14 bases lay between the germline ends. The CDR3 reads CASSWRTNANTGELFF. CDR3 coding DNA: TGTGCCAGCAGTTGGCGGACCAACGCGAACACCGGGGAGCTGTTTTTT.

The chain is built from TRBV9 and TRBJ2-1; no reliable D call. Trimming left V 2 bases short and J 6 bases short, with 12 bases between. The CDR3 sequence is 14 residues long. Germline CDR1 and CDR2: SGDLS and YYNGEE. For the CDR3, the DNA is TGTGCCAGCAGCGTCTCCAGAAGGAGCAATGAGCAGTTCTTC. Amino acids: CASSVSRRSNEQFF.

The CDR3 spells CASSTTGKRAYEQYF. For the CDR3, the DNA is TGTGCCAGCAGCACCACAGGGAAAAGGGCCTACGAGCAGTACTTC. This chain uses TRBV7-8 with TRBJ2-7, with TRBD1 as a possible D gene (6 bases). The V end lost 5 bases, the J end lost 2 bases, and 16 bases lay between the germline ends. CDR1 and CDR2 from the germline V gene are SGHVS and FQNEAQ. This CDR3 contains 15 residues.

The rearrangement uses TRBV25-1 and TRBJ1-4; D perhaps matches TRBD1 (6 bases). Germline V gene lookup returns CDR1 MGHDK and CDR2 SYGVNS. The CDR3 has 16 amino acids. V was pared by 6 bases and J by 2 bases, with 16 bases between. CDR3: CASSARGARTNEKLFF. DNA for the CDR3: TGTGCCAGCAGCGCTCGGGGGGCCAGGACTAATGAAAAACTGTTTTTT.

The chain has TRBV15 and TRBJ2-2, with D possibly matching TRBD2 (6 bases). The CDR3 sequence is 14 residues long. Trimming stripped 1 base from V and 6 bases from J, with 9 bases between. CDR1 and CDR2 (germline): LNHNV, YYDKDF (reference sequence). The CDR3 region is CATSRAAGSGELFF. The DNA for the CDR3 is TGTGCCACCAGCAGAGCGGCGGGGTCCGGGGAGCTGTTTTTT.

Only one count was recorded for this clone. This chain connects TRBV28 to TRBJ1-3, with TRBD1 as a possible D gene (6 bases). The CDR3 is made up of 16 amino acids. Germline CDR1 is MDHEN and CDR2 is SYDVKM. V shed 5 bases and J shed 0 bases, with 14 bases lying between them. As DNA, the CDR3 is TGTGCCAGCAGTGAGGGGGTCAGGAGCTCTGGAAACACCATATATTTT. Residues: CASSEGVRSSGNTIYF.

The CDR3 DNA reads as TGTGCCAGCAGCCCCCCGGGACTAGCGGGGGGGACAGATACGCAGTATTTT. It specifies CASSPPGLAGGTDTQYF. V and J are TRBV7-6 and TRBJ2-3, with TRBD2 matching over 16 bases. With 5 bases clipped from V and 3 bases from J, the junction kept 5 bases outside the gene matches. CDR1 and CDR2 from the germline V gene are SGHVS and FNYEAQ. The CDR3 consists of 17 residues. The variable domain in full, completed from reference TRBV7-6 and TRBJ2-3, reads GAGVSQSPRYKVTKRGQDVALRCDPISGHVSLYWYRQALGQGPEFLTYFNYEAQQDKSGLPNDRFSAERPEGSISTLTIQRTEQRDSAMYRCASSPPGLAGGTDTQYFGPGTRLTVL.

The rearrangement uses TRBV5-4 and TRBJ1-1; possibly TRBD1 for D (5 bases). The germline CDR1 and CDR2 sequences are SGHNT and YYREEE (reference sequence). V was clipped by 4 bases and J by 8 bases, with 12 bases between them. The CDR3 has 12 amino acids. Here the CDR3 reads CASSPRDSEAFF. The DNA of the CDR3 is TGTGCCAGCAGCCCCCGGGACTCAGAAGCTTTCTTT.

The chain recombines TRBV11-2 with TRBJ2-1; possible D gene TRBD1, 5 bases. CDR3 size: 14 residues. The germline CDR1 and CDR2 sequences are SGHAT and FQNNGV. V lost 4 bases to trimming and J lost 4 bases, with 11 bases between them. CDR3 DNA: TGTGCCAGCAGCTGGGATTGGACATACAATGAGCAGTTCTTC. Its translation is CASSWDWTYNEQFF. Complete variable domain (other parts from reference TRBV11-2 and TRBJ2-1): EAGVAQSPRYKIIEKRQSVAFWCNPISGHATLYWYQQILGQGPKLLIQFQNNGVVDDSQLPKDRFSAERLKGVDSTLKIQPAKLEDSAVYLCASSWDWTYNEQFFGPGTRLTVL.

The rearrangement uses TRBV2 and TRBJ1-1; the D gene is possibly TRBD1 (5 bases). CDR3 length: 17 amino acids. The germline V gene has CDR1 SNHLY and CDR2 FYNNEI. Trimming cost V 6 bases and J 0 bases, with 20 bases left between them. The CDR3 DNA reads as TGTGCCAGCAGGGAGACGGGGGGGGTTCGCATGAACACTGAAGCTTTCTTT. It specifies CASRETGGVRMNTEAFF.

CDR3 DNA: TGTGCCAGCAGACGGACAGGGGGATCGGGCTACACCTTC. Its translation is CASRRTGGSGYTF. The chain links TRBV7-9 to TRBJ1-2, with TRBD1 identical over 10 bases. Germline V lookup: CDR1 SEHNR, CDR2 FQNEAQ (reference sequence). After removal of 6 bases from V and 8 bases from J, the junction contained 6 bases not matched to a gene. The CDR3 is made up of 13 amino acids. The full variable domain, with the rest looked up from reference TRBV7-9 and TRBJ1-2, is DTGVSQNPRHKITKRGQNVTFRCDPISEHNRLYWYRQTLGQGPEFLTYFQNEAQLEKSRLLSDRFSAERPKGSFSTLEIQRTEQGDSAMYLCASRRTGGSGYTFGSGTRLTVV.

This clone was recorded only once. This chain connects TRBV9 to TRBJ2-2; D is possibly TRBD2 (6 bases). Per the germline V gene, CDR1 is SGDLS and CDR2 is YYNGEE. This CDR3 comprises 17 residues. Trimming shortened V by 0 bases and J by 1 base, and 13 bases separated the two germline ends. CDR3 nucleotide sequence: TGTGCCAGCAGCGTAGCGTACCCGGGGGAGAACACCGGGGAGCTGTTTTTT. Amino acids: CASSVAYPGENTGELFF. The variable domain in full, completed from reference TRBV9 and TRBJ2-2, reads DSGVTQTPKHLITATGQRVTLRCSPRSGDLSVYWYQQSLDQGLQFLIQYYNGEERAKGNILERFSAQQFPDLHSELNLSSLELGDSALYFCASSVAYPGENTGELFFGEGSRLTVL.

The chain combines TRBV7-3 with TRBJ1-1; 12 positions agree with TRBD1. Germline values: CDR1 SGHTA, CDR2 FQGTGA. CDR3 length: 17 amino acids. With V trimmed by 2 bases and J by 4 bases, 8 bases remained unmatched. The CDR3 sequence is CASSLRGQGAGSTEAFF. CDR3 DNA sequence: TGTGCCAGCAGCTTACGGGGACAGGGGGCCGGGAGCACTGAAGCTTTCTTT. The full variable domain, in which reference TRBV7-3 and TRBJ1-1 provide the parts outside the CDR3, is GAGVSQTPSNKVTEKGKYVELRCDPISGHTALYWYRQSLGQGPEFLIYFQGTGAADDSGLPNDRFFAVRPEGSVSTLKIQRTERGDSAVYLCASSLRGQGAGSTEAFFGQGTRLTVV.

The chain is built from TRBV4-1 and TRBJ2-3; D is uncertain. Deletions cut 0 bases from V and 2 bases from J, with 15 bases between. Germline V gene lookup returns CDR1 MGHRA and CDR2 YSYEKL. The CDR3 sequence is 17 residues long. CDR3 protein: CASSQDRVDPSTDTQYF. The CDR3 nucleotides read TGCGCCAGCAGCCAAGATCGGGTAGATCCCTCCACAGATACGCAGTATTTT.

This chain uses TRBV28 with TRBJ1-2; D gene ambiguous. CDR3 length equals 15 residues. Germline V gives CDR1 MDHEN, CDR2 SYDVKM. V lost 9 bases and J 4 bases, leaving 21 bases between the germline ends. The CDR3 region is CASRKDPASTYGYTF. CDR3 coding DNA: TGTGCCAGTCGAAAAGACCCGGCGAGCACCTATGGCTACACCTTC.

The V call is TRBV9, the J call TRBJ2-1; 9 bases fit TRBD1. Germline CDR1 is SGDLS and CDR2 is YYNGEE. V trimming: 3 bases; J trimming: 8 bases; junction bases outside the gene matches: 6. The CDR3 covers 14 residues. CDR3 residues: CASSAGQGWYEQFF. In nucleotides, the CDR3 is TGTGCCAGCAGCGCAGGACAGGGGTGGTATGAGCAGTTCTTC. Using reference TRBV9 and TRBJ2-1 for the parts outside the CDR3, the full variable domain is DSGVTQTPKHLITATGQRVTLRCSPRSGDLSVYWYQQSLDQGLQFLIQYYNGEERAKGNILERFSAQQFPDLHSELNLSSLELGDSALYFCASSAGQGWYEQFFGPGTRLTVL.

This clone was seen a single time. The rearrangement joins TRBV7-9 to TRBJ1-6; 10 positions agree with TRBD1. From germline, CDR1 is SEHNR and CDR2 FQNEAQ (reference sequence). V was clipped by 1 base and J by 10 bases; unmatched bases: 4. This CDR3 has 15 residues. The CDR3 region has the DNA TGTGCCAGCAGCTTAGTAGGGACAGGGGTGTCACCCCTCCACTTT. As protein: CASSLVGTGVSPLHF.

The rearrangement joins TRBV5-1 to TRBJ2-5; weak D call: TRBD1 (5 bases). Trimming cost V 1 base and J 1 base, with 11 bases left between them. Germline V gives CDR1 SGHRS, CDR2 YFSETQ. The CDR3 runs 15 residues. The CDR3 here is CASSLMGRGQETQYF. CDR3 sequence (DNA): TGCGCCAGCAGCTTGATGGGAAGGGGCCAAGAGACCCAGTACTTC.